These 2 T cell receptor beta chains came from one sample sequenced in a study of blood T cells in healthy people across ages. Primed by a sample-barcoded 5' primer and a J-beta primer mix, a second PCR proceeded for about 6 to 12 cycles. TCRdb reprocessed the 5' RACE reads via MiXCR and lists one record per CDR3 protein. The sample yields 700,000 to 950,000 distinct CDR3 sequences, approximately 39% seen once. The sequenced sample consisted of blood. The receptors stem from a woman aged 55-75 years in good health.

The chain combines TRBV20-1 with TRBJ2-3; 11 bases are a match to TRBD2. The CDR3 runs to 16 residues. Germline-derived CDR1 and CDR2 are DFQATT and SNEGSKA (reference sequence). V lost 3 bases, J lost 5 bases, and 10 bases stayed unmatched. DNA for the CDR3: TGCAGTGCTAGCCATACTAGCGGGGGTTCGGGAGATACGCAGTATTTT. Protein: CSASHTSGGSGDTQYF.

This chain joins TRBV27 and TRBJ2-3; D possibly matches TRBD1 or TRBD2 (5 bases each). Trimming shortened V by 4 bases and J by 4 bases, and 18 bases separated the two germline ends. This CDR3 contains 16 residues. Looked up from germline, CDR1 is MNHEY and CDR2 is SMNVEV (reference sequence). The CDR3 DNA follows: TGTGCCAGCAGTTCTCTATGGGACGACCACCCAGATACGCAGTATTTT. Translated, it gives CASSSLWDDHPDTQYF.